This TCR beta chain was sequenced for a study of cytomegalovirus exposure and HLA in healthy donors. PCR primers comprised 60 Vbeta and 13 Jbeta primers. Sequencing used immunoSEQ multiplex PCR; TCRdb keeps in-frame clones, though not all of them. In the table there are tens of thousands of clones, around two thirds of which are singletons. Comment on this clone: The antigen is unknown.

Germline-derived CDR1 and CDR2 are SGDLS and YYNGEE. This CDR3 comprises 15 residues. V was shortened by 2 bases and J by 7 bases, with 19 bases between the two germline ends. Study-level points and caveats: Some public TCRs appeared in many individuals, while most sequences were rare. A previous analysis found most TCR beta V segments productive roughly 90% or roughly 30% of the time. CMV serostatus was the sole immune exposure data available. With further analysis later on, most CMV-associated TCR beta chains appeared HLA-restricted.

This receptor was taken from a woman aged 25-40 years in good health and CMV-seropositive. This rearrangement joins TRBV9 to TRBJ2-7; TRBD1 is a possible D gene (5 bases). The specimen was PBMCs. The CDR3 region is CASSVSTGPPTEQYF. The DNA for the CDR3 is TGTGCCAGCAGCGTTAGTACAGGCCCCCCTACGGAGCAGTACTTC.